This TCR beta chain was documented in a study of T cells in tuberculosis. Background on the study: Within 7 days of starting treatment, or before, PBMC were stored. Study findings and constraints: Smaller distances to GMM-specific TCRs suggested their expansion in active tuberculosis. Active tuberculosis patients had shorter CDR3-alpha; the beta difference was nonsignificant.

Note on this clone: What it recognizes is unknown.

Time point described: new active TB diagnosis, blood taken before or within 7 days of starting treatment. The repertoire was sequenced with immunoSEQ multiplex PCR; TCRdb's copy has only in-frame clones and lacks some. The sample consists of 29,000 or so clones, approximately 90% of them appearing once. The CDR3 is 14 residues long. With 8 bases removed from V and 1 base from J, the gap between germline ends came to 11 bases. The V gene's germline CDR1 is SNHLY and CDR2 FYNNEI. Here the sequenced sample was PBMCs, taken at tuberculosis diagnosis. J is TRBJ2-2 and V is TRBV2, with D perhaps matching TRBD2 (5 bases). The sequence derives from an adult with tuberculosis. The CDR3 is CASSEGENTGELFF. The CDR3 DNA follows: TGTGCCAGCTCTGAGGGAGAGAACACCGGGGAGCTGTTTTTT. Complete variable domain (other parts from reference TRBV2 and TRBJ2-2): EPEVTQTPSHQVTQMGQEVILRCVPISNHLYFYWYRQILGQKVEFLVSFYNNEISEKSEIFDDQFSVERPDGSNFTLKIRSTKLEDSAMYFCASSEGENTGELFFGEGSRLTVL.